These T cell receptor beta chains were read from a single sample in a study of cytomegalovirus exposure and HLA in healthy donors. Generated by immunoSEQ multiplex PCR, the TCRdb table keeps only in-frame clones and is missing some. The profile shows about 200,000 clones, 81% of them singletons. Source material: PBMCs. The source is a man aged 35 to 55 in good health and CMV-seropositive. Each CDR3 is given with its conserved first and last residue. The D gene is left open where the match is weak. The size entry is marked missing in some rows and otherwise reads once, few, many or a size class.

>-|TRBV29-1|TRBJ2-3|TRBD2
TGCAGCGTTGAAAGGACTAGCCTCGGGGATACGCAGTATTTT
CSVERTSLGDTQYF
>-|TRBV4-3|TRBJ2-2|-
TGCGCCAGCAGCCATGCGGGGACCACCGGGGAGCTGTTTTTT
CASSHAGTTGELFF
>-|TRBV9|TRBJ2-1|TRBD2
TGTGCCAGCAGCGCCGTACTAGCGGGAGGGTACAATGAGCAGTTCTTC
CASSAVLAGGYNEQFF
>-|TRBV9|TRBJ2-2|TRBD2
TGTGCCAGCAGCGTAGGAGCGGGGGTTGAGACCGGGGAGCTGTTTTTT
CASSVGAGVETGELFF
>-|TRBV2|TRBJ2-7|-
TGTGCCAGCACTACGTCCTACGAGCAGTACTTC
CASTTSYEQYF
>-|TRBV19|TRBJ1-6|-
TGTGCCAGTAGTATTGGGCAGGGTTTAGGTTCACCCCTCCACTTT
CASSIGQGLGSPLHF
>-|TRBV7-9|TRBJ1-6|TRBD1
TGTGCCAGCAGCCGCCCAGGGGGCGCGGGGTCACCCCTCCACTTT
CASSRPGGAGSPLHF
>-|TRBV5-1|TRBJ2-1|TRBD2
TGCGCCAGCAGCCCTAGCGGGGGGGTGGAGGAGCAGTTCTTC
CASSPSGGVEEQFF
>-|TRBV9|TRBJ2-3|-
TGTGCCAGCAGCGCAAGCATTTCCGGAGGTGGCACAGATACGCAGTATTTT
CASSASISGGGTDTQYF
>-|TRBV19|TRBJ2-1|-
TGTGCCAGTAGTATACGGGGAGGTGGGGGATACAATGAGCAGTTCTTC
CASSIRGGGGYNEQFF
>-|TRBV19|TRBJ1-5|TRBD1
TGTGCCAGTAGCGGGACAGTGAATCAGCCCCAGCATTTT
CASSGTVNQPQHF
>-|TRBV29-1|TRBJ1-1|-
TGCAGCGTAGCTACAGCCTACACTGAAGCTTTCTTT
CSVATAYTEAFF
>-|TRBV6-1|TRBJ1-5|-
TGTGCCAGCATAACTATAACAGGGAGCAATCAGCCCCAGCATTTT
CASITITGSNQPQHF
>-|TRBV2|TRBJ2-3|-
TGTGCCAGCACCCCGGGTCTAGCAGGGGCGGATACGCAGTATTTT
CASTPGLAGADTQYF
>once|TRBV7-9|TRBJ1-5|TRBD1
TGTGCCAGCAGCCTTTCGGGACAGGGTAATCAGCCCCAGCATTTT
CASSLSGQGNQPQHF
>-|TRBV29-1|TRBJ2-7|TRBD1
TGCAGCGTCGAAGACAGGGTAAGAGAGCAGTACTTC
CSVEDRVREQYF
>-|TRBV4-1|TRBJ2-7|-
TGCGCCAGCAGCCAAGACTACAGGGCAGAGTACGAGCAGTACTTC
CASSQDYRAEYEQYF
>few|TRBV29-1|TRBJ2-7|TRBD2
TGCAGCGCGCTCGGGGGGTGGCGCGAGCAGTACTTC
CSALGGWREQYF
>-|TRBV19|TRBJ2-5|TRBD1
TGTGCCAGTATGCCGTCGGACAGGCTAGAGACCCAGTACTTC
CASMPSDRLETQYF
>-|TRBV14|TRBJ2-3|-
TGTGCCAGCAGTTCCGACAGGCCAAGCCCAGATACGCAGTATTTT
CASSSDRPSPDTQYF
>-|TRBV7-8|TRBJ2-5|-
TGTGCCAGCGAGGCGGGAATGTACCAAGAGACCCAGTACTTC
CASEAGMYQETQYF
>-|TRBV7-9|TRBJ1-3|TRBD1
TGTGCCAGCAGCTACCTGACAGGGGGCGGAAACACCATATATTTT
CASSYLTGGGNTIYF
>-|TRBV5-1|TRBJ2-1|-
TGCGCCAGCAGCGGTAACTTCCCCCCCTACAATGAGCAGTTCTTC
CASSGNFPPYNEQFF
>-|TRBV4-1|TRBJ2-5|TRBD2
TGCGCCAGCAGCCACGGGACTAGCGGGTTTCGGGGGGAGACCCAGTACTTC
CASSHGTSGFRGETQYF
>-|TRBV19|TRBJ1-1|TRBD1
TGTGCCAGTAGGAGTACCTCAGGGGGAACTGAAGCTTTCTTT
CASRSTSGGTEAFF
>-|TRBV6-1|TRBJ2-7|TRBD1
TGTGCCAGCACCCCGGGACAGACAAACGAGCAGTACTTC
CASTPGQTNEQYF
>-|TRBV28|TRBJ2-7|-
TGTGCCAGCAGTTTAAGGCGGGATTCCTACGAGCAGTACTTC
CASSLRRDSYEQYF
>-|TRBV6-1|TRBJ2-2|TRBD2
TGTGCCAGCAGTGAACTGAGCGGGGGGGTTCGGACCGGGGAGCTGTTTTTT
CASSELSGGVRTGELFF
>-|TRBV4-1|TRBJ2-6|-
TGCGCCAGCAGCCAAGACTGGCAGGGAACATCCCTCTCTGGGGCCAACGTCCTGACTTTC
CASSQDWQGTSLSGANVLTF
>-|TRBV7-9|TRBJ2-3|TRBD2
TGTGCCAGCAGCTTACATACTCTGCGGGGGATTTTCACAGATACGCAGTATTTT
CASSLHTLRGIFTDTQYF